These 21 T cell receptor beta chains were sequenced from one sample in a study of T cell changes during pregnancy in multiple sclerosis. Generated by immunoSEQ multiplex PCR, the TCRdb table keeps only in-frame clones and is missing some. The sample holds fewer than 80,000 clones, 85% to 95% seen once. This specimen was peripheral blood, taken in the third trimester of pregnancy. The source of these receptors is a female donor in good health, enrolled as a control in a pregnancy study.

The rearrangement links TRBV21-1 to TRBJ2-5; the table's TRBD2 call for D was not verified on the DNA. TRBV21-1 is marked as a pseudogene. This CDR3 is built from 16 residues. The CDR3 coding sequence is TGTGCCAGCAGCTCGGTTCCTAGCCACAAACAAGAGACCCAGTACTTC. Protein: CASSSVPSHKQETQYF.

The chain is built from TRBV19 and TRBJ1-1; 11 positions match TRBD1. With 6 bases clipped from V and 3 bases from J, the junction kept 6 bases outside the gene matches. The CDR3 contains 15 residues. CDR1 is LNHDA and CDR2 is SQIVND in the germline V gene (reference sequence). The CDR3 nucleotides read TGTGCCAGTAGCGGGACAGGGGGAAAGGACACTGAAGCTTTCTTT. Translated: CASSGTGGKDTEAFF.

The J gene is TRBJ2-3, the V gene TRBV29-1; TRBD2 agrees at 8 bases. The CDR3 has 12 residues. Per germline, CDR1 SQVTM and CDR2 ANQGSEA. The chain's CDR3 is CIPGLGSDTQYF. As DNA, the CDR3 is TGCATACCGGGACTAGGCTCAGATACGCAGTATTTT.

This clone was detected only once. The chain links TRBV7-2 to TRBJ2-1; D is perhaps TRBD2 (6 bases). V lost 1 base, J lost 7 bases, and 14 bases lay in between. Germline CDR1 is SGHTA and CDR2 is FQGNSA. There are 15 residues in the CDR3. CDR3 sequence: CASSLEPGASNEQFF. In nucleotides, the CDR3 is TGTGCCAGCAGCTTAGAACCGGGAGCGAGTAATGAGCAGTTCTTC.

CDR3 sequence reads: CASRSSGKNIQYF. DNA of the CDR3: TGTGCCAGCAGGTCTAGCGGCAAAAACATTCAGTACTTC. V usage is TRBV28 and J usage is TRBJ2-4; 7 bases are a match to TRBD2. V dropped 6 bases and J dropped 3; count of bases not matched to a gene: 2. CDR3 size: 13 residues. CDR1 and CDR2 (germline): MDHEN, SYDVKM.

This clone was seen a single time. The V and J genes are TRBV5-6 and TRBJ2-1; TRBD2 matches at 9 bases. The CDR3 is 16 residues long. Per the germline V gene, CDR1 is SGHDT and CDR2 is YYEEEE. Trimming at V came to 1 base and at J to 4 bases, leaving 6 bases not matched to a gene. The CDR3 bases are TGTGCCAGCAGCTTGAAAGGCGGGGGGGTTTACAATGAGCAGTTCTTC. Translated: CASSLKGGGVYNEQFF.

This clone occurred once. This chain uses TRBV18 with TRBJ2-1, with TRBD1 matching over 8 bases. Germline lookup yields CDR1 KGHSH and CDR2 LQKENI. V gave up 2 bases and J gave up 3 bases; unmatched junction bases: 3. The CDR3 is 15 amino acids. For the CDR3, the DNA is TGTGCCAGCTCACCAAAAACAGGGGGCTACAATGAGCAGTTCTTC. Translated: CASSPKTGGYNEQFF.

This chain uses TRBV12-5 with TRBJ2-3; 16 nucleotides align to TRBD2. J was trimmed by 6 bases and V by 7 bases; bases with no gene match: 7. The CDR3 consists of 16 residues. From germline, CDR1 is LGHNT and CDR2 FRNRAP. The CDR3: CASALGLAGGRDTQYF. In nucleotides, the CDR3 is TGTGCTAGTGCCCTGGGACTAGCGGGAGGGCGGGATACGCAGTATTTT. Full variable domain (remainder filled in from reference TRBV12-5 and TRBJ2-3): DARVTQTPRHKVTEMGQEVTMRCQPILGHNTVFWYRQTMMQGLELLAYFRNRAPLDDSGMPKDRFSAEMPDATLATLKIQPSEPRDSAVYFCASALGLAGGRDTQYFGPGTRLTVL.

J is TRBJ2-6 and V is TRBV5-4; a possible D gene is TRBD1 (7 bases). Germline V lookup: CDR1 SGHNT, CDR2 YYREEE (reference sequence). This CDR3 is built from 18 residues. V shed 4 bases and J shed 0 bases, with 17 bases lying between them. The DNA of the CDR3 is TGTGCCAGCAGCCCGGCGGGACAGAGTCCCTCTGGGGCCAACGTCCTGACTTTC. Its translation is CASSPAGQSPSGANVLTF.

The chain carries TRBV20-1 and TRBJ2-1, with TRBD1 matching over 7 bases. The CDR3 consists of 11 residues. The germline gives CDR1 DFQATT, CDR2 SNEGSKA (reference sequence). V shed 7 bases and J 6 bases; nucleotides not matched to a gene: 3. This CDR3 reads CSGGTVNEQFF. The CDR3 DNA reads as TGCAGTGGGGGGACAGTCAATGAGCAGTTCTTC.

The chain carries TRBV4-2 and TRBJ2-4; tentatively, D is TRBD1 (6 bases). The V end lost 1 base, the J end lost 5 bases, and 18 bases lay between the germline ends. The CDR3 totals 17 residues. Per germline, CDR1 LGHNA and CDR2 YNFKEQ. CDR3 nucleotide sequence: TGTGCCAGCAGCCAAGTCCAGGGGTCACAAACCCAAAACATTCAGTACTTC. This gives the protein CASSQVQGSQTQNIQYF.

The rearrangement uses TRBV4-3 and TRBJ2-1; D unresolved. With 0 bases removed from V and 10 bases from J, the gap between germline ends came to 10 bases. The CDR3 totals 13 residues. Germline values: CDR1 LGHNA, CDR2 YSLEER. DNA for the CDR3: TGCGCCAGCAGCCAAGAGGTGTGGAGCGAGCAGTTCTTC. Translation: CASSQEVWSEQFF.

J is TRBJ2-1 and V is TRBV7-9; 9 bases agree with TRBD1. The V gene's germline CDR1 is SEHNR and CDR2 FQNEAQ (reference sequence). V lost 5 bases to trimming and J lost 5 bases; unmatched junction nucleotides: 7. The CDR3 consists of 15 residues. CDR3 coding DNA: TGTGCCAGCAGCCTCGGGACAGGGAGCCACAATGAGCAGTTCTTC. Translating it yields CASSLGTGSHNEQFF.

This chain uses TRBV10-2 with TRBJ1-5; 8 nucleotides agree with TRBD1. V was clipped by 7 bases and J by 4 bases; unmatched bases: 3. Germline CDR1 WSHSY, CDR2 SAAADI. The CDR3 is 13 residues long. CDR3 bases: TGCGCCAGCAACACAGGGGGGAATCAGCCCCAGCATTTT. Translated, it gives CASNTGGNQPQHF.

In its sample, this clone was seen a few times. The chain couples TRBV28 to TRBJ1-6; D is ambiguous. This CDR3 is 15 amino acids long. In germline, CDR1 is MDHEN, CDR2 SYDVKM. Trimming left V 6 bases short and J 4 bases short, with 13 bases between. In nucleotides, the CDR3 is TGTGCCAGCAGCTCCCACGAGGCATATAATTCACCCCTCCACTTT. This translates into CASSSHEAYNSPLHF.

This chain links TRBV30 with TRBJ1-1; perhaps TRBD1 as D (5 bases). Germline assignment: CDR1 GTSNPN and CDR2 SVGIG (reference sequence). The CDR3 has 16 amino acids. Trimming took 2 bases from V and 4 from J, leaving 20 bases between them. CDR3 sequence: CAWSTLGGPGGTEAFF. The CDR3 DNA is TGTGCCTGGAGTACCTTGGGGGGACCCGGGGGCACTGAAGCTTTCTTT.

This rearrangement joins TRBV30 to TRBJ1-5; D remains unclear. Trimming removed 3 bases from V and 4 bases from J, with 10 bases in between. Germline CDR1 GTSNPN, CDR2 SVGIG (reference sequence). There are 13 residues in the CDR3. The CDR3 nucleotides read TGTGCCTGGAGCACGGGAGCTAATCAGCCCCAGCATTTT. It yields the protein CAWSTGANQPQHF.

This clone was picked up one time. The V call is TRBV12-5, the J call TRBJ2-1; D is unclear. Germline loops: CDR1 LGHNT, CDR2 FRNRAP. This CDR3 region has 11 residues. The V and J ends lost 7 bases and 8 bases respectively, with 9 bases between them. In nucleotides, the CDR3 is TGTGCTAGTGCGGAGCACGATGAGCAGTTCTTC. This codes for CASAEHDEQFF.

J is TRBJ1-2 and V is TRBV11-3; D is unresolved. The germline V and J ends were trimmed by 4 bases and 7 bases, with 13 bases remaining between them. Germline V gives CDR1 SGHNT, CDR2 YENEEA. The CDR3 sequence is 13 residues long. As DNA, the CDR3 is TGTGCCAGCAGCTCGAAGGCGGGTGGTGGCTACACCTTC. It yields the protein CASSSKAGGGYTF.

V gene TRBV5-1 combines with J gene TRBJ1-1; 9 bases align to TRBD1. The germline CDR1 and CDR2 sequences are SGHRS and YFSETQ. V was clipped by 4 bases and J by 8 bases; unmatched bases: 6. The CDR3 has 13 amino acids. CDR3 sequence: CASSRPGQGEAFF. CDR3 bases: TGCGCCAGCAGCCGCCCCGGACAGGGGGAAGCTTTCTTT.

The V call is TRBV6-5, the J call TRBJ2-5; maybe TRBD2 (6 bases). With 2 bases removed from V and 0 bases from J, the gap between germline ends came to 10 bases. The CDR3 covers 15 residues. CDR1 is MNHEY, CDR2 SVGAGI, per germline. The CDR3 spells CASSYERANQETQYF. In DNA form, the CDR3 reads TGTGCCAGCAGTTACGAGCGGGCAAACCAAGAGACCCAGTACTTC.